This T cell receptor (beta chain) was retrieved from a study of blood T cell repertoires in COVID-19. Study in general: Samples taken during acute and convalescent COVID-19 were collected in the United States, Italy and Spain.

In germline, CDR1 is SEHNR, CDR2 FQNEAQ (reference sequence). Trimming cost V 1 base and J 1 base, with 10 bases left between them. This CDR3 has 15 amino acids. Using immunoSEQ multiplex PCR, the repertoire was profiled, and TCRdb retains in-frame clones only, with some absent. This sample yields about 170,000 clones, of which 88% are seen a single time; around 2.1% belongs to the top ten. Material for sequencing was peripheral blood. This TCR came from a man in his fifties or sixties who had recovered from COVID-19. This rearrangement joins TRBV7-9 to TRBJ2-5; D not certain. In DNA, the CDR3 is TGTGCCAGCAGCTTAGTTCGGTTTCCCCAAGAGACCCAGTACTTC. It specifies CASSLVRFPQETQYF.